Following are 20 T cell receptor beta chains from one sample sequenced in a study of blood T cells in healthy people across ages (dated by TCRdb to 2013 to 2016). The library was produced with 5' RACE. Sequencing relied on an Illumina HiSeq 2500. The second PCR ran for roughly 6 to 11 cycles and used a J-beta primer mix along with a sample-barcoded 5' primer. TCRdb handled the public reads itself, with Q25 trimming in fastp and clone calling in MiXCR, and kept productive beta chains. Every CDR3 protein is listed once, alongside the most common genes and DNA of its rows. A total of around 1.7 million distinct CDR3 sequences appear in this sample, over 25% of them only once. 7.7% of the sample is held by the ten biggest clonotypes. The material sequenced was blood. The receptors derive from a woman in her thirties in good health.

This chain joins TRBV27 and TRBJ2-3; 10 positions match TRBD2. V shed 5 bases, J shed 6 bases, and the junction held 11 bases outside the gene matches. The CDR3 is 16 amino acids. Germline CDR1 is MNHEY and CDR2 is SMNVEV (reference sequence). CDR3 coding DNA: TGTGCCAGCAGTCCCCTAACTAGCGGGGCCGGCGATACGCAGTATTTT. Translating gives CASSPLTSGAGDTQYF.

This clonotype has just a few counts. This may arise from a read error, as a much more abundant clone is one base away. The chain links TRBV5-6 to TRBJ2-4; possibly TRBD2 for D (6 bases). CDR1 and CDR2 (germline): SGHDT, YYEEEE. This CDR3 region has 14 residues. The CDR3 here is CVSSRGSTKNIQYF. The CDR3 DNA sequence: TGTGTCAGCAGCCGGGGGTCCACCAAAAACATTCAGTACTTC. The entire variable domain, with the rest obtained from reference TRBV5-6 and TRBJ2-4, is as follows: DAGVTQSPTHLIKTRGQQVTLRCSPKSGHDTVSWYQQALGQGPQFIFQYYEEEERQRGNFPDRFSGHQFPNYSSELNVNALLLGDSALYLCVSSRGSTKNIQYFGAGTRLSVL.

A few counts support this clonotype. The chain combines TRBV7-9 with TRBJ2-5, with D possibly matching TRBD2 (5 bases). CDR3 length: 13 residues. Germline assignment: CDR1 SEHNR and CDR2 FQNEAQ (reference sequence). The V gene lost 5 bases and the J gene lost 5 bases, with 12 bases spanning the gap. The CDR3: CASSRGPSETQYF. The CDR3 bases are TGTGCCAGCAGCCGAGGGCCTTCGGAGACCCAGTACTTC.

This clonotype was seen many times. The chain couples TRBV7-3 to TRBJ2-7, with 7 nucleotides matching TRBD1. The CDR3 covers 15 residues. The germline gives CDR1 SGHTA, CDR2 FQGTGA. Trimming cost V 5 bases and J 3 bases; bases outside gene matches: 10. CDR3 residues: CASSAEPTGIYEQYF. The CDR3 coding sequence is TGTGCCAGCAGCGCTGAGCCGACAGGGATCTACGAGCAGTACTTC.

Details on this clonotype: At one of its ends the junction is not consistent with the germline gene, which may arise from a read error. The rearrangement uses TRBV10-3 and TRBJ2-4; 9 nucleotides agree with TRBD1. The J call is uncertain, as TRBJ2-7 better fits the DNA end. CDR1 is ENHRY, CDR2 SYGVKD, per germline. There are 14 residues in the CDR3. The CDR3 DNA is TGTGCCACCAGTGGAACAGGGGGCCAAGACGAGCAGTACTTC. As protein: CATSGTGGQDEQYF.

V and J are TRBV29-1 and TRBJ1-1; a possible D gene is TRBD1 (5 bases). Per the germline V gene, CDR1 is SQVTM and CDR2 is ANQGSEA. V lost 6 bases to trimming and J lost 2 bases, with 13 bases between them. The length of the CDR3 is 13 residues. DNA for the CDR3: TGCAGCGTCCCCAGGGTAGCAAACACTGAAGCTTTCTTT. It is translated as CSVPRVANTEAFF.

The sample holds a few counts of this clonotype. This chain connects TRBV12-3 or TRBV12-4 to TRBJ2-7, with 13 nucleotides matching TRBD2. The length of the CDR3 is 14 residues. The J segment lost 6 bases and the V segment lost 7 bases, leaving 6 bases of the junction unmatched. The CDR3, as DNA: TGTGCCAGCAAACTAGCGGGGGGGCCCTTCGAGCAGTACTTC. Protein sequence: CASKLAGGPFEQYF.

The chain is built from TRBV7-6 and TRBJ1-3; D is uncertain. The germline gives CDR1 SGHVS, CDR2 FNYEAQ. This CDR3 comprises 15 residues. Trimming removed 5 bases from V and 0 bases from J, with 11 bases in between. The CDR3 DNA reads TGTGCCAGCAGCCCTGGGGAGATCTCTGGAAACACCATATATTTT. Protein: CASSPGEISGNTIYF.

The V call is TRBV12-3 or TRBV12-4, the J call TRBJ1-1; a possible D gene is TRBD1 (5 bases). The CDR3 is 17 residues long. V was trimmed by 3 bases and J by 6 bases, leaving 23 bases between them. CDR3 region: CASSFLWTADRDSEAFF. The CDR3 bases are TGTGCCAGCAGTTTCTTATGGACCGCGGATAGGGACTCTGAAGCTTTCTTT.

CDR3 DNA: TGTGCCAGCACCTGGATGGCTTTAGCCACTGAAGCTTTCTTT. This sequence encodes CASTWMALATEAFF. This chain connects TRBV2 to TRBJ1-1, with no clear D. This CDR3 is 14 amino acids long. The germline gives CDR1 SNHLY, CDR2 FYNNEI. V gave up 7 bases and J gave up 4 bases, with 16 bases separating them.

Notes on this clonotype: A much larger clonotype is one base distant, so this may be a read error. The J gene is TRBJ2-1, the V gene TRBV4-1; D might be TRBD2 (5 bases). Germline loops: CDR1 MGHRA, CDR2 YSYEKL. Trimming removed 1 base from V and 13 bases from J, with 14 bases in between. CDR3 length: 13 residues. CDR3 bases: TGCGCCAGCAGCCAAGTCTTAAGGGAGACCCAGTTCTTC. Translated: CASSQVLRETQFF.

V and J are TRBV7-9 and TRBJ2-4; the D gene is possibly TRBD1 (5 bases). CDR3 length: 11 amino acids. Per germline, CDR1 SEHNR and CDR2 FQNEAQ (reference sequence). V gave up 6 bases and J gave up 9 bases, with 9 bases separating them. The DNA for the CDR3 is TGTGCCAGCAGGGGGCAGGGCATTCAGTACTTC. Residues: CASRGQGIQYF.

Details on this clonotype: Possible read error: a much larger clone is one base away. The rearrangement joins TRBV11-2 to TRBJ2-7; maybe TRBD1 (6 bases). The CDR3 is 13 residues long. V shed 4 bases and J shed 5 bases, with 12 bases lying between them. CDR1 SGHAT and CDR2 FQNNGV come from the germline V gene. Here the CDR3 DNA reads TGTGCCAGCAGCTCGCAGGGGCTCGACGAGCAGTACTTC. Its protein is CASSSQGLDEQYF.

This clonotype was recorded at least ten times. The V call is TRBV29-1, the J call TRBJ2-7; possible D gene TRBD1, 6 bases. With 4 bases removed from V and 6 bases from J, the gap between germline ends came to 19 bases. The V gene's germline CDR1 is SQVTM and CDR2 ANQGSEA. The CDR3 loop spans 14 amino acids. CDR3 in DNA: TGCAGCGTTGGTCAGGGGTCGTTTTTCGGCGAGCAGTACTTC. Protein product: CSVGQGSFFGEQYF.

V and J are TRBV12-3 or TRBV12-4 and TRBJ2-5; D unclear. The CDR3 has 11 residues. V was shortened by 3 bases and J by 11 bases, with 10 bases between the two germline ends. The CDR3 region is CASSFGDGQYF. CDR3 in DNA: TGTGCCAGCAGTTTCGGAGACGGGCAGTACTTC.

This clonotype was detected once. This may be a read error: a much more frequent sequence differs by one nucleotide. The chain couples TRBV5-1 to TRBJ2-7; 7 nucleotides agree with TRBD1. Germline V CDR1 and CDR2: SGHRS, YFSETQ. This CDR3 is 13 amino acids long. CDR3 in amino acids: CASGRDRTYERYF. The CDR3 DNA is TGCGCCAGCGGACGGGACAGAACCTACGAGCGGTACTTC.

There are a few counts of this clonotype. CDR3 sequence: CSVKRQGNTEAFF. The CDR3 DNA sequence: TGCAGCGTTAAGAGACAGGGGAACACTGAAGCTTTCTTT. The V call is TRBV29-1, the J call TRBJ1-1, with 7 bases aligning to TRBD1. J was trimmed by 1 base and V by 5 bases; bases with no gene match: 4. CDR3 length: 13 amino acids. The germline CDR1 and CDR2 sequences are SQVTM and ANQGSEA.

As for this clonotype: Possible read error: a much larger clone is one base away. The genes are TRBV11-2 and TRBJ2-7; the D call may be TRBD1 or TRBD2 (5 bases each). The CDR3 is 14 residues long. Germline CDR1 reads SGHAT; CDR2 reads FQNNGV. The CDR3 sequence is CAGSSGTAHKEQYF. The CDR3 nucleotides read TGTGCCGGCAGCTCCGGGACGGCACACAAGGAACAGTACTTC.

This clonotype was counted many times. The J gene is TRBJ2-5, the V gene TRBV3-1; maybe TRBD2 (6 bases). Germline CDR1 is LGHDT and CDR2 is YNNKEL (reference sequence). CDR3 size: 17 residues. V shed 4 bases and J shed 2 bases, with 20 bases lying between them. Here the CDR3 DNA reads TGTGCCAGCAGCCCCGGGATCAGCGGGTCACCACAAGAGACCCAGTACTTC. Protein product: CASSPGISGSPQETQYF.

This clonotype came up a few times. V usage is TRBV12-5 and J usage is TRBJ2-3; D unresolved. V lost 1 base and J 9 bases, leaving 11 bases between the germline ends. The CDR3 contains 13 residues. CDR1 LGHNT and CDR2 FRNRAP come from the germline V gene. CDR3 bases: TGTGCTAGTGGTTTGGCCTACCGGCGGACGCAGTATTTT. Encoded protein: CASGLAYRRTQYF.